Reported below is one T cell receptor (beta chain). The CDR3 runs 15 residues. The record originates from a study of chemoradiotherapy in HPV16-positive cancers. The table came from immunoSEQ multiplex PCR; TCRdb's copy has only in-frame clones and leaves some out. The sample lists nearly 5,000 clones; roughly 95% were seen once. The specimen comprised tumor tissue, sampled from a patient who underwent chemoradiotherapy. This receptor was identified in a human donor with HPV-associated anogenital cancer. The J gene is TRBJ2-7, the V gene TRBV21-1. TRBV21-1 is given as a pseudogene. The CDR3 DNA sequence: TGTGCCAGCAGCACGCCGGGACCTCGCTCCTACGAGCAGTACTTC. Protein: CASSTPGPRSYEQYF.